This T cell receptor beta chain originates from a study of CD8 T cell repertoires and HIV-1 epitope variants. The repertoire was sequenced with immunoSEQ multiplex PCR; TCRdb's copy has only in-frame clones and lacks some. Among about 3,500 clones listed, 65% to 80% were seen once. Germline V gene sequence: CDR1 SGHRS, CDR2 YFSETQ. V gave up 0 bases and J gave up 13 bases, with 14 bases separating them. The CDR3 covers 12 residues. For this clone: Antigen specificity is unknown.

Sequenced input: cultured CD8+ T cells derived from PBMCs. The J gene is TRBJ2-7, the V gene TRBV5-1; D perhaps matches TRBD1 (6 bases). The receptor was derived from a male donor with HIV. CDR3 protein: CASSLEGRGGYF. As DNA, the CDR3 is TGCGCCAGCAGCTTGGAGGGTCGAGGGGGATACTTC. The complete variable domain, with remaining parts taken from reference TRBV5-1 and TRBJ2-7, reads KAGVTQTPRYLIKTRGQQVTLSCSPISGHRSVSWYQQTPGQGLQFLFEYFSETQRNKGNFPGRFSGRQFSNSRSEMNVSTLELGDSALYLCASSLEGRGGYFGPGTRLTVT.